These 13 T cell receptor beta chains were all obtained from the same sample, sequenced in a study of T-cell memory formation after mild COVID-19. MiXCR, applied by TCRdb to the 5' RACE reads, yields one record per CDR3 protein. Among 450,000 to 650,000 distinct CDR3 sequences listed, less than 25% were seen once. The sequencing sample was made of PBMCs or a T cell subset sorted from them (not recorded which). These receptors were collected from an adult woman who had mild COVID-19 (a few samples of this study predate the infection). Cell type and time point are not known.

This clonotype came up a few times. This chain links TRBV7-9 with TRBJ1-2, with TRBD1 as a possible D gene (6 bases). Germline V lookup: CDR1 SEHNR, CDR2 FQNEAQ (reference sequence). This CDR3 has 14 amino acids. Trimming pared 3 bases from V and 7 bases from J, leaving 15 bases between. In nucleotides, the CDR3 is TGTGCCAGCAGCTTTTTTCAGGGGATTGCTGGCTACACCTTC. The encoded protein is CASSFFQGIAGYTF.

This clonotype has just a few counts. V usage is TRBV6-6 and J usage is TRBJ1-3; D not resolved. There are 14 residues in the CDR3. The V end lost 4 bases, the J end lost 0 bases, and 7 bases lay between the germline ends. Germline CDR1 is MNHNY and CDR2 is SVGAGI (reference sequence). CDR3 nucleotides: TGTGCCAGCAGTTTGCATAGCTCTGGAAACACCATATATTTT. Its translation is CASSLHSSGNTIYF.

In DNA, the CDR3 is TGTGCCAGCAGTTCCCCCCGGGACTATCTCTACGAGCAGTACTTC. The encoded protein is CASSSPRDYLYEQYF. V usage is TRBV12-3 or TRBV12-4 and J usage is TRBJ2-7, with 7 bases fitting TRBD2. The V segment lost 4 bases and the J segment 3 bases; nucleotides outside the gene matches: 9. The CDR3 spans 15 residues.

This sequence joins TRBV4-1 and TRBJ2-1; 10 nucleotides agree with TRBD1. Looked up from germline, CDR1 is MGHRA and CDR2 is YSYEKL. CDR3 length: 17 amino acids. V shed 4 bases, J shed 8 bases, and the junction held 14 bases outside the gene matches. The CDR3 reads CASSLAPGQGFGDEQFF. CDR3 DNA sequence: TGCGCCAGCAGCCTAGCCCCGGGACAGGGGTTTGGGGATGAGCAGTTCTTC.

In its sample, this clonotype was seen a few times. The rearrangement links TRBV5-1 to TRBJ1-1; D not certain. V lost 0 bases and J lost 4, with 16 bases in between. Looked up from germline, CDR1 is SGHRS and CDR2 is YFSETQ. The CDR3 spans 16 residues. The CDR3 loop reads CASSLEWVDQSTEAFF. The CDR3 nucleotides read TGCGCCAGCAGCTTGGAATGGGTGGATCAGAGCACTGAAGCTTTCTTT.

The V and J genes are TRBV5-6 and TRBJ2-1; 7 positions match TRBD2. Trimming took 4 bases from V and 6 from J; bases not matched to a gene: 13. The CDR3 sequence is 16 residues long. Germline loops: CDR1 SGHDT, CDR2 YYEEEE. The CDR3 DNA reads as TGTGCCAGCAGCACGGGAGCCCGACTAGCACTCAATGAGCAGTTCTTC. It translates to CASSTGARLALNEQFF.

The chain couples TRBV5-1 to TRBJ2-5; no clear D gene. The CDR3 has 14 residues. Trimming removed 5 bases from V and 4 bases from J, with 15 bases in between. The germline CDR1 and CDR2 sequences are SGHRS and YFSETQ. The CDR3 protein is CASRETLPSETQYF. Here the CDR3 DNA reads TGCGCCAGCAGAGAGACCCTCCCCTCAGAGACCCAGTACTTC.

The chain is built from TRBV7-6 and TRBJ1-1; D remains ambiguous. V gave up 2 bases and J gave up 0 bases, with 19 bases separating them. The CDR3 covers 18 residues. Germline CDR1 and CDR2: SGHVS and FNYEAQ. The CDR3 is CASSLPPVAEDLNTEAFF. DNA of the CDR3: TGTGCCAGCAGCTTACCCCCGGTCGCGGAGGACCTGAACACTGAAGCTTTCTTT. Using reference TRBV7-6 and TRBJ1-1 for the parts outside the CDR3, the full variable domain is GAGVSQSPRYKVTKRGQDVALRCDPISGHVSLYWYRQALGQGPEFLTYFNYEAQQDKSGLPNDRFSAERPEGSISTLTIQRTEQRDSAMYRCASSLPPVAEDLNTEAFFGQGTRLTVV.

The gene calls are TRBV6-5 and TRBJ2-2; 14 positions agree with TRBD2. Germline CDR1 reads MNHEY; CDR2 reads SVGAGI. The CDR3 loop spans 18 amino acids. V was pared by 0 bases and J by 4 bases, with 4 bases of the junction left unmatched. The CDR3 sequence: CASSYSRLAGGLTGELFF. Written as DNA, the CDR3 is TGTGCCAGCAGTTACTCGAGACTAGCGGGAGGGCTCACCGGGGAGCTGTTTTTT.

The chain is built from TRBV6-6 and TRBJ2-7; D is undetermined. Trimming took 8 bases from V and 2 from J, leaving 19 bases between them. Germline CDR1 and CDR2: MNHNY and SVGAGI (reference sequence). The CDR3 sequence is 15 residues long. The DNA of the CDR3 is TGTGCCAGCCCTACTACATCCGGCGCCACCTACGAGCAGTACTTC. This encodes CASPTTSGATYEQYF.

This clonotype was seen only a few times. V usage is TRBV25-1 and J usage is TRBJ2-3; TRBD1 might be the D (5 bases). The CDR3 is made up of 13 amino acids. CDR1 MGHDK and CDR2 SYGVNS come from the germline V gene. V dropped 6 bases and J dropped 0 bases, with 7 bases sitting between them. As DNA, the CDR3 is TGTGCCAGCAGCGACAGAAGCACAGATACGCAGTATTTT. It translates to CASSDRSTDTQYF. Complete variable domain (other parts from reference TRBV25-1 and TRBJ2-3): EADIYQTPRYLVIGTGKKITLECSQTMGHDKMYWYQQDPGMELHLIHYSYGVNSTEKGDLSSESTVSRIRTEHFPLTLESARPSHTSQYLCASSDRSTDTQYFGPGTRLTVL.

This clonotype was observed a handful of times. The chain uses TRBV2 and TRBJ2-1, with 9 bases matching TRBD1. Germline CDR1 and CDR2: SNHLY and FYNNEI. J was trimmed by 4 bases and V by 8 bases; bases with no gene match: 15. CDR3 length equals 17 residues. The CDR3 DNA is TGTGCCAGCTGCCGGGACAGGGTGCGGCGGGCGTACAATGAGCAGTTCTTC. Translation gives CASCRDRVRRAYNEQFF.

In its sample, this clonotype was seen a few times. The rearrangement uses TRBV3-1 and TRBJ2-4; 8 positions match TRBD2. J gave up 6 bases and V 5 bases, and 9 bases lay outside the gene matches. The CDR3 totals 15 residues. Germline-derived CDR1 and CDR2 are LGHDT and YNNKEL (reference sequence). The CDR3 loop is CASSLRTSSRNIQYF. The CDR3 DNA reads as TGTGCCAGCAGCTTAAGGACTAGCTCGAGAAACATTCAGTACTTC.